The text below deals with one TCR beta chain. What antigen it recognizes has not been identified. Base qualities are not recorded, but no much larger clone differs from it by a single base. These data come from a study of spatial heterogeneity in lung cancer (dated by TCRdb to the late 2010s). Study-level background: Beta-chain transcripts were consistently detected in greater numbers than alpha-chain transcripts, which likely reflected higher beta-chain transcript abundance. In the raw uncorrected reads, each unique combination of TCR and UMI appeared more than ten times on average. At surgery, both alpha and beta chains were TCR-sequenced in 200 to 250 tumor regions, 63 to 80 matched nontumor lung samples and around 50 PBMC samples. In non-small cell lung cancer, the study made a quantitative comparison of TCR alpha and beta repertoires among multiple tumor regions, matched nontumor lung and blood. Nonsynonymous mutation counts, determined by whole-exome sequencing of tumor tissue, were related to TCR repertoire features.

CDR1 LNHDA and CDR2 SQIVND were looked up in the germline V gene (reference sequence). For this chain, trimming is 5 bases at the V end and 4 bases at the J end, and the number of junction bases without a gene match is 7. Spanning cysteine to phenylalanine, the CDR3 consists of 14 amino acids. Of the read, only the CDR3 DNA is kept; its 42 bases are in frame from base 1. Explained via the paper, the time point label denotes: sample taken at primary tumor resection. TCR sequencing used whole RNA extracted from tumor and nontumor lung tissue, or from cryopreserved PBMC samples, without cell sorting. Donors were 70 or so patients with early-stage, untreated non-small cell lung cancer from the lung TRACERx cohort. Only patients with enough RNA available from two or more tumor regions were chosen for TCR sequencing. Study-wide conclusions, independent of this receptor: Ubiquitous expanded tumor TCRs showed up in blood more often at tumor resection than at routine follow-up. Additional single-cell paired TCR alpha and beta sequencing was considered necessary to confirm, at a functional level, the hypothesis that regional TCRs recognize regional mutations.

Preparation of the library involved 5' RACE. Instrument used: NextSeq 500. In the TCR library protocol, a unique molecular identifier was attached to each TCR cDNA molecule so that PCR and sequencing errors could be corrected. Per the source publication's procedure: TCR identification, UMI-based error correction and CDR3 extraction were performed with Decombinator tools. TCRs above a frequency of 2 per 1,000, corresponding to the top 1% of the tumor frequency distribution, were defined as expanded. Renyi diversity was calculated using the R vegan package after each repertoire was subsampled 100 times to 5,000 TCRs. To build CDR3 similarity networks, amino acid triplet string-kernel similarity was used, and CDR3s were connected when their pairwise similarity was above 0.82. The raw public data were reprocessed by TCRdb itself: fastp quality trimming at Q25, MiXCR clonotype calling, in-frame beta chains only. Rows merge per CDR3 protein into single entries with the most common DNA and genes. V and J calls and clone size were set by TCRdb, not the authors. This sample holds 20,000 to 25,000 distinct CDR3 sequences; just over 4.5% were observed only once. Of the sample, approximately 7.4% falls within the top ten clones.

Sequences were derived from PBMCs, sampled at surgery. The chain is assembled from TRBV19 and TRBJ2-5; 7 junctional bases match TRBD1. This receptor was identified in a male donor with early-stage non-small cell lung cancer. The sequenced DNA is TGTGCCAGTAGTCGACAGGGTAACGGAGAGACCCAGTACTTC. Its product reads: CASSRQGNGETQYF.